Described below is a single TCR beta chain sequence and its context. TCRdb keeps only in-frame clones here, not all; method: immunoSEQ multiplex PCR. Of 3,000 to 4,500 clones listed, 65% to 80% were seen once; the top ten hold roughly 12%. These data belong to a study of T cell repertoires in ileal Crohn's disease. Germline CDR1 reads MDHEN; CDR2 reads SYDVKM. The CDR3 is 14 residues long. V lost 6 bases, J lost 3 bases, and 12 bases lay in between. The specimen was ileal tissue. This TCR was recovered from an adult with Crohn's disease. This rearrangement joins TRBV28 to TRBJ2-1, with a tentative D call TRBD1 (6 bases). CDR3 sequence: CASSLTGIYNEQFF. The CDR3 nucleotides are TGTGCCAGCAGCCTTACAGGGATCTACAATGAGCAGTTCTTC.